These 9 T cell receptor beta chains were sequenced from one sample in a study of T-cell memory formation after mild COVID-19. TCRdb reprocessed the 5' RACE reads via MiXCR and lists one record per CDR3 protein. The sample consists of 500,000 to 600,000 distinct CDR3 sequences, under 20% of them appearing once. Sample: PBMCs or a T cell subset sorted from them (not recorded which). The receptors were gathered from an adult woman who had mild COVID-19 (a few samples of this study predate the infection). Cell type and time point are not known.

V and J are TRBV3-1 and TRBJ2-4; no clear D. The length of the CDR3 is 14 residues. Germline V gene data show CDR1 as LGHDT and CDR2 as YNNKEL (reference sequence). V was clipped by 1 base and J by 2 bases, with 6 bases between them. Here the CDR3 reads CASSQGASKNIQYF. DNA for the CDR3: TGTGCCAGCAGCCAAGGGGCGTCCAAAAACATTCAGTACTTC.

The CDR3 bases are TGTGCCAGCAGACCAACAGGGGGCCCCTACAATGAGCAGTTCTTC. This sequence encodes CASRPTGGPYNEQFF. The chain employs TRBV7-8 and TRBJ2-1, with 9 nucleotides matching TRBD1. Unmatched junction bases numbered 5, after V lost 6 bases and J lost 2 bases. The CDR3 consists of 15 residues. Germline CDR1 and CDR2: SGHVS and FQNEAQ.

The rearrangement joins TRBV7-9 to TRBJ2-1; D gene ambiguous. V was shortened by 0 bases and J by 9 bases, with 12 bases between the two germline ends. The CDR3 loop spans 14 amino acids. Germline CDR1 reads SEHNR; CDR2 reads FQNEAQ (reference sequence). CDR3 protein: CASSLALTPFEQFF. Here the CDR3 DNA reads TGTGCCAGCAGCTTAGCACTGACTCCTTTTGAGCAGTTCTTC. Combining the CDR3 with reference TRBV7-9 and TRBJ2-1 gives the whole variable domain DTGVSQNPRHKITKRGQNVTFRCDPISEHNRLYWYRQTLGQGPEFLTYFQNEAQLEKSRLLSDRFSAERPKGSFSTLEIQRTEQGDSAMYLCASSLALTPFEQFFGPGTRLTVL.

This sequence joins TRBV7-6 and TRBJ2-7, with a possible D match to TRBD2 (6 bases). Trimming took 0 bases from V and 0 from J, leaving 12 bases between them. The germline gives CDR1 SGHVS, CDR2 FNYEAQ. The CDR3 spans 16 residues. CDR3 residues: CASSLAPGETSYEQYF. DNA of the CDR3: TGTGCCAGCAGCTTAGCCCCGGGGGAAACCTCCTACGAGCAGTACTTC.

This clonotype was counted only a few times. The chain has TRBV5-1 and TRBJ2-7; D might be TRBD2 (7 bases). V lost 3 bases, J lost 5 bases, and 12 bases lay in between. The CDR3 contains 13 residues. The germline CDR1 and CDR2 sequences are SGHRS and YFSETQ. The CDR3, as DNA: TGCGCCAGCAGCTCCGGGGGGCTAAACGAGCAGTACTTC. Translated: CASSSGGLNEQYF.

The chain uses TRBV5-1 and TRBJ1-1; D uncertain. CDR1 and CDR2 (germline): SGHRS, YFSETQ. V was cut by 2 bases and J by 2 bases, with 16 bases left in between. The length of the CDR3 is 16 residues. The CDR3 region has the DNA TGCGCCAGCAGCTTTATCCCCCCGGGGTCTAACACTGAAGCTTTCTTT. The encoded protein is CASSFIPPGSNTEAFF.

This clonotype has only a few counts. The chain uses TRBV5-1 and TRBJ2-3, with D possibly matching TRBD2 (7 bases). CDR3 length: 16 amino acids. The germline V gene has CDR1 SGHRS and CDR2 YFSETQ. Trimming removed 2 bases from V and 4 bases from J, with 17 bases in between. CDR3 DNA sequence: TGCGCCAGCAGCTTCGGGGGGCAGGGGACACCAGATACGCAGTATTTT. Translating it yields CASSFGGQGTPDTQYF.

The rearrangement uses TRBV30 and TRBJ1-3; D unclear. The CDR3 totals 13 residues. Trimming left V 4 bases short and J 1 base short, with 8 bases between. The V gene's germline CDR1 is GTSNPN and CDR2 SVGIG (reference sequence). The CDR3 protein is CAWMAGSGNTIYF. The CDR3 DNA reads TGTGCCTGGATGGCAGGTTCTGGAAACACCATATATTTT.

This clonotype was observed a handful of times. This chain uses TRBV29-1 with TRBJ1-6; D is possibly TRBD1 (5 bases). The germline gives CDR1 SQVTM, CDR2 ANQGSEA. V lost 6 bases to trimming and J lost 4 bases, with 13 bases between them. The CDR3 runs to 14 residues. CDR3 protein: CSVRRDAYNSPLHF. CDR3 DNA: TGCAGCGTCCGAAGGGACGCTTATAATTCACCCCTCCACTTT.